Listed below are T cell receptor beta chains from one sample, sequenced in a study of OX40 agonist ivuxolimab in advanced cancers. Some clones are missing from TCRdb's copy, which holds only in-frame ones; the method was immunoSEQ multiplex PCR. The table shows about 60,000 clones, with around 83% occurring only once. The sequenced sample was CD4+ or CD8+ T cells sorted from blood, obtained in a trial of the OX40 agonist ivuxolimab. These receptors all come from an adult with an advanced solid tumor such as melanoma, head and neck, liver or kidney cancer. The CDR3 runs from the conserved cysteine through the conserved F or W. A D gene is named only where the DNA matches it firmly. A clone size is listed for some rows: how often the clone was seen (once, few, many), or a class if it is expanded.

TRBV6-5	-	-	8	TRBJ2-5	CAPETQYF	TGTGCCCCAGAGACCCAGTACTTC
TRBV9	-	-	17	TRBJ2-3	CASSALPRPDYTDTQYF	TGTGCCAGCAGCGCCCTCCCACGCCCGGACTACACAGATACGCAGTATTTT
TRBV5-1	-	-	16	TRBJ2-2	CASSLLTSGNTGELFF	TGCGCCAGCAGCTTGCTCACTAGTGGCAACACCGGGGAGCTGTTTTTT
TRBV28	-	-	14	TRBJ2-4	CASSFRGTKNIQYF	TGTGCCAGCAGTTTTAGAGGAACCAAAAACATTCAGTACTTC
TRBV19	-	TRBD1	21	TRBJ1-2	CASSRRPGQEIYPDRNYGYTF	TGTGCCAGTAGTCGTCGTCCTGGACAGGAAATTTATCCGGACCGAAACTATGGCTACACCTTC
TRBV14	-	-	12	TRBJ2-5	CASRRGWETQYF	TGTGCCAGCAGGCGTGGTTGGGAGACCCAGTACTTC
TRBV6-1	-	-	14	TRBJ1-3	CASREVSSGNTIYF	TGTGCCAGCAGGGAGGTGAGCTCTGGAAACACCATATATTTT
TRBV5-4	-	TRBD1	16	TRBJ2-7	CASSSLSGTVRYEQYF	TGTGCCAGCAGCTCACTGTCCGGGACAGTTAGGTACGAGCAGTACTTC
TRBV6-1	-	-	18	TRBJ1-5	CASSARPRQVLSNQPQHF	TGTGCCAGCAGTGCCAGACCGCGACAGGTACTTTCAAATCAGCCCCAGCATTTT
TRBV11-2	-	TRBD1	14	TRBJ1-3	CASSVGTGRNTIYF	TGTGCCAGCAGCGTAGGGACAGGGAGGAACACCATATATTTT
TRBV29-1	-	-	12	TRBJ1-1	CSARRANTEAFF	TGCAGCGCCAGACGGGCGAACACTGAAGCTTTCTTT
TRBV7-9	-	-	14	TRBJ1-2	CAILKTGTNYGYTF	TGTGCCATCCTAAAAACAGGGACCAACTATGGCTACACCTTC
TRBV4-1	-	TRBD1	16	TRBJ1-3	CASSQEGTGTANTIYF	TGCGCCAGCAGCCAAGAGGGAACCGGGACAGCAAACACCATATATTTT
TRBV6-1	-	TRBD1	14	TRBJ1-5	CASREDRGPQPQHF	TGTGCCAGCAGGGAAGACAGGGGGCCTCAGCCCCAGCATTTT
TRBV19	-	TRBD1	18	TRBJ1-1	CASSIRGGFLDLNTEAFF	TGTGCCAGTAGTATCAGGGGGGGATTCCTAGACCTGAACACTGAAGCTTTCTTT
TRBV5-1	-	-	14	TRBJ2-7	CASSLGVQGYEQYF	TGCGCCAGCAGCCTCGGGGTCCAGGGTTACGAGCAGTACTTC
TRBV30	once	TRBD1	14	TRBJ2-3	CAWGKGASTDTQYF	TGTGCCTGGGGCAAGGGGGCTAGCACAGATACGCAGTATTTT
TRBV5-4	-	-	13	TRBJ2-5	CASSLTEQETQYF	TGTGCCAGCAGCTTGACGGAACAAGAGACCCAGTACTTC
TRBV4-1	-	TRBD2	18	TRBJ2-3	CASSQVRQAGGRTDTQYF	TGCGCCAGCAGCCAAGTACGTCAAGCGGGGGGCCGTACAGATACGCAGTATTTT
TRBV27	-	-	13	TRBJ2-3	CASSSPSRHTQYF	TGTGCCAGCAGTTCCCCTTCCAGGCATACGCAGTATTTT
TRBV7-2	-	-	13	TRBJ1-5	CASSPYSNQPQHF	TGTGCCAGCAGCCCATATAGCAATCAGCCCCAGCATTTT
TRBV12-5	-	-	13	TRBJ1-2	CASGLPPGVGYTF	TGTGCTAGTGGTTTGCCCCCCGGGGTCGGCTACACCTTC
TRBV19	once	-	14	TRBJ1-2	CASSIDWQSDGYTF	TGTGCCAGTAGTATAGATTGGCAGTCGGATGGCTACACCTTC
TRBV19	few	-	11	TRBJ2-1	CASSIGLLLFF	TGTGCCAGTAGTATTGGACTATTACTGTTCTTC
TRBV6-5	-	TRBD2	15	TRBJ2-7	CASSYSTSGSYEQYF	TGTGCCAGCAGTTACTCGACTAGCGGGAGCTACGAGCAGTACTTC
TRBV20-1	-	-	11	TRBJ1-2	CSARANYGYTF	TGCAGTGCGAGGGCTAACTATGGCTACACCTTC
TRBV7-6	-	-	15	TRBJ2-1	CASSPDRDIYNEQFF	TGTGCCAGCAGCCCTGACCGCGATATTTACAATGAGCAGTTCTTC
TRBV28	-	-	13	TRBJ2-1	CASSSGLHNEQFF	TGTGCCAGCAGTTCCGGGCTCCACAATGAGCAGTTCTTC